These 7 T cell receptor beta chains came from one sample sequenced in a study of T cells in women clearing cervical HPV infection. TCRdb keeps only in-frame clones here, not all; method: immunoSEQ multiplex PCR. The specimen's table records some 14,000 clones. Material for sequencing was blood buffy coat. Receptors originate from a woman between 18 and 70 years old with a cervical HPV16 infection that either progressed to CIN3+ or cleared (not recorded which).

This clone is called medium-sized (0.01 to 0.1%) based on its frequency. Read data end 3 residues before the CDR3 end; the end is taken from the germline J gene. The chain links TRBV10-3 to TRBJ2-3, with D possibly TRBD1 on 6 matching bases. V lost 4 bases to trimming and J lost 0 bases, with 11 bases between them. The germline CDR1 and CDR2 sequences are ENHRY and SYGVKD. The CDR3 totals 15 residues. This chain's CDR3 is CAISAPQGSTDTQYF. CDR3 DNA (partial): TGTGCCATCAGTGCCCCACAGGGAAGCACAGATACG.

As for this clone: The CDR3 goes on 3 residues after the read ends, and that part is filled in from the germline J gene. The V gene is TRBV5-4, the J gene TRBJ1-5; 9 nucleotides align to TRBD1. The V segment lost 4 bases and the J segment 4 bases; nucleotides outside the gene matches: 3. The germline V gene encodes CDR1 SGHNT and CDR2 YYREEE (reference sequence). CDR3 size: 14 residues. The part of the CDR3 DNA that was read is TGTGCCAGCAGCCCCGGGACAGGGAATCAGCCC. Its translation is CASSPGTGNQP. The whole CDR3 sequence is CASSPGTGNQPQHF.

In the case of this clone: The read terminates 3 residues ahead of where the CDR3 ends, so the germline J gene completes it. The J gene is TRBJ2-1, the V gene TRBV6-2 or TRBV6-3; D not certain. V dropped 2 bases and J dropped 4 bases, with 6 bases sitting between them. The CDR3 sequence is 13 residues long. Germline lookup yields CDR1 MNHEY and CDR2 SVGEGT. This chain's CDR3 is CASSYVLYNEQFF. The sequenced part of the CDR3 DNA is TGTGCCAGCAGTTACGTACTTTACAATGAG.

Regarding this clone: From the germline J gene comes the end of the CDR3, since the read stops 3 residues before it. V is TRBV6-1 and J is TRBJ2-1, with 9 bases that match TRBD2. CDR1 MNHNS and CDR2 SASEGT come from the germline V gene. The CDR3 consists of 16 residues. J was trimmed by 7 bases and V by 1 base; bases with no gene match: 8. The CDR3 here is CASSEGLAGGPNEQFF. Incomplete CDR3 DNA: TGTGCCAGCAGTGAAGGCCTGGCGGGGGGGCCGAATGAG.

Of note for this clone: The read terminates 3 residues before the CDR3 end, so the remaining end is supplied by the germline J gene. V is TRBV6-1 and J is TRBJ2-2; TRBD1 agrees at 7 bases. This CDR3 region has 14 residues. The V segment lost 3 bases and the J segment 3 bases; nucleotides outside the gene matches: 1. Germline loops: CDR1 MNHNS, CDR2 SASEGT. CDR3 amino acids: CASSDTGDTGELFF. The CDR3 bases that were read are TGTGCCAGCAGTGACACAGGGGACACCGGGGAG.

With respect to this clone: Coverage ceases 3 residues before the CDR3 finishes, and the germline J gene fills in the end. The chain carries TRBV7-9 and TRBJ1-4; 7 bases agree with TRBD1. Trimming took 5 bases from V and 4 from J; bases not matched to a gene: 7. The CDR3 is 15 residues long. The germline V gene has CDR1 SEHNR and CDR2 FQNEAQ (reference sequence). The CDR3 is CASSPPGQINEKLFF. The DNA read from the CDR3 is TGTGCCAGCAGCCCCCCGGGACAGATTAATGAAAAA.

Remarks on this clone: The read stops 3 residues short of the end of the CDR3; the missing end is completed from the germline J gene. The chain uses TRBV19 and TRBJ2-2; D may be TRBD1 (5 bases). The CDR3 covers 16 residues. Germline CDR1 reads LNHDA; CDR2 reads SQIVND (reference sequence). Incomplete CDR3 DNA: TGTGCCAGTAGTATAAACGGCCTGGCTGGGGCCAACGTG. Amino acids: CASSINGLAGANV. The CDR3 in full is CASSINGLAGANVLFF.